Detailed here is one T cell receptor beta chain. Its antigen remains undetermined. No much larger clonotype is one base removed from it; base qualities were not supplied. TCR alpha and beta CDR3 regions were amplified with the iRepertoire nested amplicon-rescue multiplex PCR (arm-PCR) platform from RNA. The input for one-step reverse transcription and amplification was about 100-450 ng of tissue mRNA or PBMC total RNA. Following bead purification, Illumina adapters were added by a secondary multiplex PCR, and libraries between 200 and 400 bp were gel-purified. Demultiplexing relied on internal 6-nucleotide barcodes carried by the libraries. Libraries were sequenced on an Illumina MiSeq with 2x220 or 2x250 nucleotide paired-end reads. In the paper's pipeline: Paired reads were merged using FLASH 1.2.11 and aligned with BWA-MEM to the GRCh37 human genome, and TRA and TRB reads were then extracted. V and J assignment used an IMGT-derived reference of cassette sequences and CDR3 motifs that included pseudogenes. Reads were translated in three frames, and productive CDR3s were defined as those with a C...FGXG motif and no stop codons. Clonotypes were defined as unique combinations of V-J cassette pair and CDR3 amino acid sequence. Reads were filtered by Hamming distance, thresholded by each sample's sequence error rate in mapped regions. TCRdb itself trimmed the public reads at Q25 with fastp, ran MiXCR and retained productive beta chains. Every distinct CDR3 protein forms one entry, paired with its most common genes and DNA. The authors' filters were not applied to this entry. Within this sample are 300,000 to 450,000 distinct CDR3 sequences, with 35% to 45% of them counted one time only. The ten largest clones take up around 12% of the sample.

CDR1 and CDR2, per the germline V gene, are ENHRY and SYGVKD. Counted from cysteine to phenylalanine, this CDR3 has 17 amino acids. Just CDR3 DNA is preserved here, 51 bases in frame from base 1. Here V drops 6 bases and J drops 1 base, and the junction holds 8 bases not matched to any gene. Immediately after resection, surgical brain or tumor specimens were cryofrozen in liquid nitrogen, with peripheral blood cells collected concurrently. This specimen comes from a study of glioma-infiltrating T cells (dated by TCRdb to about 2016). Regarding the research as a whole: Low-grade gliomas were WHO grade II oligodendrogliomas or astrocytomas, and glioblastomas were WHO grade IV tumors sampled at initial rather than recurrent diagnosis. The paired cohort was made up of three low-grade glioma patients, several primary glioblastoma patients and three non-glioma patients who contributed non-neoplastic brain tissue. The sequencing target for blood libraries was roughly 4- to 11-fold coverage of 950,000 to 1,000,000 peripheral T cells. Glioma patients received dexamethasone for six or fewer days before surgery. To measure divergence between tissue and blood T-cell populations, each tissue-infiltrating repertoire was compared with the peripheral blood repertoire of the same patient. Sequencing of TCR alpha- and beta-chain repertoires was performed on glioma tissue, on non-neoplastic brain tissue, and on matched peripheral blood mononuclear cells. Study-wide findings and limitations: Only a very small number of CDR3 sequences turned up in both tissue and blood, a result put down to high CDR3 diversity combined with limited sampling. Group comparisons rested on small numbers: three non-neoplastic, three low-grade glioma and 7 or 8 glioblastoma patients. Patients with low tissue-blood divergence were marked by a signature set of shared blood CDR3 motifs, and that set was depleted in highly divergent patients. In non-neoplastic patients, VJ-independent divergence between tissue and blood fell below expectation, whereas in all gliomas, and especially in low-grade gliomas, the divergence rose above expectation.

The sequence is built from TRBV10-3 and TRBJ2-1; 11 nucleotides in the junction match TRBD2. This clonotype originated in a human donor with low-grade glioma or glioblastoma, undergoing nonglioma brain surgery, or in good health (not recorded which). The sample comprised glioma tissue, nonneoplastic brain tissue, or PBMCs (not recorded which). The DNA sequence is as follows: TGTGCCATCAGGGGGACTAGCGGCCCTAATTCCTACAATGAGCAGTTCTTC. Translated, it reads CAIRGTSGPNSYNEQFF.